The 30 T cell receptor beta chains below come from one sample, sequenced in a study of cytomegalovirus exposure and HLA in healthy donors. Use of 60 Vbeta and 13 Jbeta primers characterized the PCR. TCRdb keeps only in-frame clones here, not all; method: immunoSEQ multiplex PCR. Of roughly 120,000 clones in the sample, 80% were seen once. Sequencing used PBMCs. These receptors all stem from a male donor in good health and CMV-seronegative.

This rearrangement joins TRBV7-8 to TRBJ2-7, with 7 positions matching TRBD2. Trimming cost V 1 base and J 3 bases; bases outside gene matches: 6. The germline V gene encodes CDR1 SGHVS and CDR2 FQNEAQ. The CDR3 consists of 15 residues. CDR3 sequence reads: CASSLGRLADYEQYF. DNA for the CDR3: TGTGCCAGCAGCTTAGGCCGGCTAGCGGACTACGAGCAGTACTTC.

The CDR3 nucleotides are TGCGCCAGCAGCCAACCTCGACTAGCGGGGGGTTCAGGCAATGAGCAGTTCTTC. This encodes CASSQPRLAGGSGNEQFF. The chain joins TRBV4-1 to TRBJ2-1; 13 bases agree with TRBD2. V lost 2 bases and J lost 6; bases outside the gene matches: 10. The CDR3 has 18 residues. Germline CDR1 is MGHRA and CDR2 is YSYEKL.

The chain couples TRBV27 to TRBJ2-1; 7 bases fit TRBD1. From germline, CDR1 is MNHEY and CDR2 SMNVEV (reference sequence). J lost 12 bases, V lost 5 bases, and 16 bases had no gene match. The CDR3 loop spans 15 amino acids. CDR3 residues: CASSPRGQTVIRQFF. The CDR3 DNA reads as TGTGCCAGCAGTCCACGGGGACAGACCGTTATACGGCAGTTCTTC.

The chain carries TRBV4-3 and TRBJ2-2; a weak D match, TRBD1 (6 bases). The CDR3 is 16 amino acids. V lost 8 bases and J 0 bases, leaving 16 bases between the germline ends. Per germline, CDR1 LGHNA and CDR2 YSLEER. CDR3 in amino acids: CASGRNRVPNTGELFF. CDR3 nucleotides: TGCGCCAGCGGCCGAAACAGGGTCCCGAACACCGGGGAGCTGTTTTTT.

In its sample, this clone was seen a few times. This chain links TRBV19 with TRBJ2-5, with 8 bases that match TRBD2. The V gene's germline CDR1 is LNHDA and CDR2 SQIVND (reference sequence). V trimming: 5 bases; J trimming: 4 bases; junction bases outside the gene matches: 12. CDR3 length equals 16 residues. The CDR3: CASSFSPPGGIETQYF. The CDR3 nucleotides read TGTGCCAGTAGTTTTTCTCCGCCGGGAGGGATAGAGACCCAGTACTTC.

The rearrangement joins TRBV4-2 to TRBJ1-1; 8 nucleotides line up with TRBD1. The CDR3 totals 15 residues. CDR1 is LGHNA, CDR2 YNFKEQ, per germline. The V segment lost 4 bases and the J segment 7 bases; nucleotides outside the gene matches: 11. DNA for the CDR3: TGTGCCAGCAGCCCCCCGGACAGGGCAGGAATTGAAGCTTTCTTT. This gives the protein CASSPPDRAGIEAFF.

The CDR3, as DNA: TGTGCCAGCAGCGACGGGACTAGCGGGGGCTCCTATGAGCAGTTCTTC. Protein product: CASSDGTSGGSYEQFF. The V and J genes are TRBV9 and TRBJ2-1, with TRBD2 identical over 14 bases. Germline V gene data show CDR1 as SGDLS and CDR2 as YYNGEE. The CDR3 has 16 residues. Trimming removed 3 bases from V and 8 bases from J; junction bases left unmatched: 7.

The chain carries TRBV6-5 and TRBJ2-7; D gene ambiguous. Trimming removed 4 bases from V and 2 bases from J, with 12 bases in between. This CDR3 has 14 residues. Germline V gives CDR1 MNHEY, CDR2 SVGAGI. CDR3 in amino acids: CASSSIRSAYEQYF. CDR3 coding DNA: TGTGCCAGCAGTTCCATAAGGAGCGCCTACGAGCAGTACTTC.

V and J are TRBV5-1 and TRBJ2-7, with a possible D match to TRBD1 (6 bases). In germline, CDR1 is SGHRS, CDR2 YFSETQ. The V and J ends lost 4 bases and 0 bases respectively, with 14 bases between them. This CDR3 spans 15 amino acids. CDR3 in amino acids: CASSVQGFPSYEQYF. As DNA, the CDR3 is TGCGCCAGCAGCGTACAGGGTTTCCCCTCCTACGAGCAGTACTTC.

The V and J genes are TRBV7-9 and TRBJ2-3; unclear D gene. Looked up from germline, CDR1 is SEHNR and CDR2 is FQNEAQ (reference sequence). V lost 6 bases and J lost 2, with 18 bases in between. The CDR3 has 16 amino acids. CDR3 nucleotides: TGTGCCAGCAGTACACAACCCGGAGAGTCCACAGATACGCAGTATTTT. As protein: CASSTQPGESTDTQYF.

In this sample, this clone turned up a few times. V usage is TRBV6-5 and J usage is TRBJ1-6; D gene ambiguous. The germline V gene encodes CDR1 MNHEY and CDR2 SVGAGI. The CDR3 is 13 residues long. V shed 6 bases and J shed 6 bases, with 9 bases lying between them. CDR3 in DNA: TGTGCCAGCAGGCTGGAGCTTAATTCACCCCTCCACTTT. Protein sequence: CASRLELNSPLHF.

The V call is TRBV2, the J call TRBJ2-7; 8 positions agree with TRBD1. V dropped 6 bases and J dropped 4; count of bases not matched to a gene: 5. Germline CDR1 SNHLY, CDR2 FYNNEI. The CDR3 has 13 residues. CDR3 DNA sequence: TGTGCCAGCAGCCGGGACAGGACTTACGAGCAGTACTTC. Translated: CASSRDRTYEQYF.

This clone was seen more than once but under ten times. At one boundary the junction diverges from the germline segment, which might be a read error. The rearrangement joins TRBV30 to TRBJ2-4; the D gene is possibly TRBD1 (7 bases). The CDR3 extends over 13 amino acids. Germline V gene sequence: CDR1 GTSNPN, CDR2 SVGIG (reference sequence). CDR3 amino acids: CAWSVAGGNSQYF. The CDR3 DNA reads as TGTGCCTGGAGTGTCGCAGGGGGGAACAGTCAGTACTTC.

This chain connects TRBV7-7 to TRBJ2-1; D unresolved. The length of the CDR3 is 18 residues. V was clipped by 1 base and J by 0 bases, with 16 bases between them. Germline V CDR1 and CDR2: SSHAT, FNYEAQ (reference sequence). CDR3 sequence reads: CASSLESGDPSSYNEQFF. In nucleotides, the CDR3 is TGTGCCAGCAGCTTAGAGTCCGGTGATCCGAGCTCCTACAATGAGCAGTTCTTC.

CDR3 protein: CASSSWTGNEQFF. As DNA, the CDR3 is TGCGCCAGCAGCTCCTGGACAGGGAATGAGCAGTTCTTC. The rearrangement uses TRBV5-1 and TRBJ2-1; 8 nucleotides align to TRBD1. Looked up from germline, CDR1 is SGHRS and CDR2 is YFSETQ. This CDR3 has 13 residues. The trim removed 3 bases at V and 7 bases at J, leaving 3 bases unmatched.

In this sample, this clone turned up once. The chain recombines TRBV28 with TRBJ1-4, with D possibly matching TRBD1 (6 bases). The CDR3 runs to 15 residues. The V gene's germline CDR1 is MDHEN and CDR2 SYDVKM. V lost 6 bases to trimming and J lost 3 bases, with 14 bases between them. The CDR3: CASRPMGQANEKLFF. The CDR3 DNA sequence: TGTGCCAGCAGACCGATGGGACAAGCTAATGAAAAACTGTTTTTT.

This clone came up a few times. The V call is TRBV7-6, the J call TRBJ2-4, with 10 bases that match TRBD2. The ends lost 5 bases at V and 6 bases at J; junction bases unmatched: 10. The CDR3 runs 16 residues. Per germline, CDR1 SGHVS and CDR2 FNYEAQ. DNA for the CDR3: TGTGCCAGCAGCCCAGTCGTGGCTAGCGGGAGAAACATTCAGTACTTC. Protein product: CASSPVVASGRNIQYF. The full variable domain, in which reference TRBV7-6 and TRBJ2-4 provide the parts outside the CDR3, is GAGVSQSPRYKVTKRGQDVALRCDPISGHVSLYWYRQALGQGPEFLTYFNYEAQQDKSGLPNDRFSAERPEGSISTLTIQRTEQRDSAMYRCASSPVVASGRNIQYFGAGTRLSVL.

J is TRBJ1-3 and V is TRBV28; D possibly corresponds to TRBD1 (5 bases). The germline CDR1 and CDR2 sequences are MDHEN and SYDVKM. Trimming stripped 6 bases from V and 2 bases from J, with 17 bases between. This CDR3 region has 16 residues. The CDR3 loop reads CASSLLWGGAGNTIYF. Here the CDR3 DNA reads TGTGCCAGCAGCTTGTTGTGGGGGGGGGCTGGAAACACCATATATTTT.

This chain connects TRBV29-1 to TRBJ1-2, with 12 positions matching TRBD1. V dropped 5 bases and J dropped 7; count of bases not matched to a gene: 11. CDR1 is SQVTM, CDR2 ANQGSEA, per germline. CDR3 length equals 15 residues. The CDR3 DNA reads TGCAGCGTTCCCAGAACCGGGACAGGGGGCCCTGGCTACACCTTC. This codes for CSVPRTGTGGPGYTF.

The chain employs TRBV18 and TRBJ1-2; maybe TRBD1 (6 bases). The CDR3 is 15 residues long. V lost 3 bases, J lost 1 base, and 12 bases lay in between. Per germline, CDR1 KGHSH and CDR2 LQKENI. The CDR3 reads CASSPMDSVNYGYTF. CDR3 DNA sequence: TGTGCCAGCTCACCGATGGACAGCGTTAACTATGGCTACACCTTC.

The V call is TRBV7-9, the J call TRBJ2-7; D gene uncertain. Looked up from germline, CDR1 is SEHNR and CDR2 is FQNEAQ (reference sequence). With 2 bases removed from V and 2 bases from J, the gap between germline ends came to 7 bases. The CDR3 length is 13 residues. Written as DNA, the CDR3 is TGTGCCAGCAGCTTAACTATTACCTACGAGCAGTACTTC. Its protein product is CASSLTITYEQYF.

For the CDR3, the DNA is TGTGCCAGCAGCTTAAGTCGACAGGGGGATCTATACAGCAATCAGCCCCAGCATTTT. Protein product: CASSLSRQGDLYSNQPQHF. This rearrangement joins TRBV7-2 to TRBJ1-5; 9 bases line up with TRBD1. Germline-derived CDR1 and CDR2 are SGHTA and FQGNSA. This CDR3 spans 19 amino acids. V was clipped by 2 bases and J by 1 base; unmatched bases: 12.

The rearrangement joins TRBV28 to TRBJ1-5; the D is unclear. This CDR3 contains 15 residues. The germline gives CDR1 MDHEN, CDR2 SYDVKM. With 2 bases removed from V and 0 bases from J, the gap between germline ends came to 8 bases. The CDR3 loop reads CASSLQIDSNQPQHF. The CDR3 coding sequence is TGTGCCAGCAGTTTACAGATTGATAGCAATCAGCCCCAGCATTTT. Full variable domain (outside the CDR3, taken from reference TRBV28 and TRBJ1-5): DVKVTQSSRYLVKRTGEKVFLECVQDMDHENMFWYRQDPGLGLRLIYFSYDVKMKEKGDIPEGYSVSREKKERFSLILESASTNQTSMYLCASSLQIDSNQPQHFGDGTRLSIL.

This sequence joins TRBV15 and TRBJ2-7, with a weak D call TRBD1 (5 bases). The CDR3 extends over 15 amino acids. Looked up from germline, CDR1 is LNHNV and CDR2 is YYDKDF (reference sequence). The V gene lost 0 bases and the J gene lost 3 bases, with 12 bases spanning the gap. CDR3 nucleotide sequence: TGTGCCACCAGCAGAGATCAGGGCTCTTACTACGAGCAGTACTTC. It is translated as CATSRDQGSYYEQYF.

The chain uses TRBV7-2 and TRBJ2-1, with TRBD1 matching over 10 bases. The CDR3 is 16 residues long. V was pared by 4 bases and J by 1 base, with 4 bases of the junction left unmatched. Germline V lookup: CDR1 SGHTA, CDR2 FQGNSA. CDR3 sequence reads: CASSSRGQGSYNEQFF. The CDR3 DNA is TGTGCCAGCAGCTCGCGGGGACAGGGGTCCTACAATGAGCAGTTCTTC.

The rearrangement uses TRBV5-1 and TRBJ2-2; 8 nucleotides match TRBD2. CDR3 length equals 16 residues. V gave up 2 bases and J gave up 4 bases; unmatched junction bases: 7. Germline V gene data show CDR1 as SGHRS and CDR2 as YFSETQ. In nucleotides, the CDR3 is TGCGCCAGCAGCTTAAACGGGGGGGCAGGCACCGGGGAGCTGTTTTTT. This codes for CASSLNGGAGTGELFF.

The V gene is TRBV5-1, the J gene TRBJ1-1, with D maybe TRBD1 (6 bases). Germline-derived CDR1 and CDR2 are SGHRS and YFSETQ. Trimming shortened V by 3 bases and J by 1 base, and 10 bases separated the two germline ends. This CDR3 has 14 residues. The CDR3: CASSSQGKNTEAFF. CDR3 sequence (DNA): TGCGCCAGCAGCTCACAGGGCAAGAACACTGAAGCTTTCTTT.

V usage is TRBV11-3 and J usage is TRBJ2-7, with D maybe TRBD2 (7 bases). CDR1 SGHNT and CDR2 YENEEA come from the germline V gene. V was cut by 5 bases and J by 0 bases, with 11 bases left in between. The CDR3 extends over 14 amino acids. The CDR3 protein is CASSRGASSYEQYF. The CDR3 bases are TGTGCCAGCAGCCGGGGGGCGAGCTCCTACGAGCAGTACTTC.

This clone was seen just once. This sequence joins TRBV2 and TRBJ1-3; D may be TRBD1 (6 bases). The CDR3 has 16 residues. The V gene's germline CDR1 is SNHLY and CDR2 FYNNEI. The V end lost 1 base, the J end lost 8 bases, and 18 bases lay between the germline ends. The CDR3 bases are TGTGCCAGCAGTGAAGAGGGGGGGGCCCGCGGAGACACCATATATTTT. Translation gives CASSEEGGARGDTIYF.

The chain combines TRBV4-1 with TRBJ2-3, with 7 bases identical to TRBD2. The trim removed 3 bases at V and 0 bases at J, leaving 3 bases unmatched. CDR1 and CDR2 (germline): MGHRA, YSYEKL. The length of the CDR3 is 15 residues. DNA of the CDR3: TGCGCCAGCAGCCACACGGGACTAAGCACAGATACGCAGTATTTT. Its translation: CASSHTGLSTDTQYF.